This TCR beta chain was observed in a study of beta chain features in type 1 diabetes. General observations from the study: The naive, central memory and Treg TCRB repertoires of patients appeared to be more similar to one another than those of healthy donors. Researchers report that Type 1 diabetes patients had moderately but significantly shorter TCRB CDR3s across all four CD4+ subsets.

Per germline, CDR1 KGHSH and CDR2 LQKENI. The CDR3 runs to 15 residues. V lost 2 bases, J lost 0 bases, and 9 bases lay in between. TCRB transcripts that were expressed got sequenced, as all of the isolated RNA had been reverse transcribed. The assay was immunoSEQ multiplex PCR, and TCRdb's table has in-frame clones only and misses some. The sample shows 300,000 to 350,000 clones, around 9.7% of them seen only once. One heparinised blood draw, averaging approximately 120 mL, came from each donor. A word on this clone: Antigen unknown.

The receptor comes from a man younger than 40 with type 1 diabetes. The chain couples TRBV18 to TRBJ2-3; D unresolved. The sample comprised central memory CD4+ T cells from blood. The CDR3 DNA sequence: TGTGCCAGCTCACCAAACTACCTTAGCACAGATACGCAGTATTTT. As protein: CASSPNYLSTDTQYF.